The 23 T cell receptor beta chains in this list originate from one sample, sequenced in a study of regulatory T cells in long-lasting Graves disease. Combining iRepertoire HTBI primers with Arm-PCR of CDR3 regions, the authors built TCR beta libraries. TCRdb recomputed calls from the multiplex PCR reads with MiXCR, one row per CDR3 protein. The sample contains around 400,000 distinct CDR3 sequences, over 12% of which appear only once. Sample time point: newly diagnosed GD, antithyroid drugs for less than 3 months. PBMCs provided the RNA from which the TCR library was made. This sample was also put to use in a study of T cells in Graves' hyperthyroidism and ophthalmopathy.

This material consisted of peripheral blood mononuclear cells (PBMCs), taken at new diagnosis, from a patient treated with antithyroid drugs. All receptors come from a woman in her thirties or forties with Graves disease.

This clonotype was recorded at least ten times. V is TRBV24-1 and J is TRBJ1-1; tentative D call: TRBD1 (6 bases). Germline V gene data show CDR1 as KGHDR and CDR2 as SFDVKD. The CDR3 has 14 amino acids. The ends were cut back, 5 bases at V and 4 bases at J, with 13 bases in the middle. The CDR3 region is CATSATGAGTEAFF. The CDR3 bases are TGTGCCACCAGTGCCACGGGGGCCGGCACTGAAGCTTTCTTT.

Regarding this clonotype: Mismatch with germline at one junction end may stem from a read error. The chain combines TRBV24-1 with TRBJ1-4; 8 positions match TRBD1. This CDR3 region has 15 residues. Germline assignment: CDR1 KGHDR and CDR2 SFDVKD. CDR3 DNA: TGTGCCACCAGTGATTCGGACAGGGATAATGAAAAACTGCTTTTT. Amino acid sequence: CATSDSDRDNEKLLF.

This clonotype has only a few counts. With only one base between it and a far larger clone, this is likely a read error. The genes are TRBV20-1 and TRBJ2-4, with 9 bases matching TRBD1. The J call is uncertain, as TRBJ2-5 better fits the DNA end. The CDR3 loop spans 16 amino acids. CDR1 DFQATT and CDR2 SNEGSKA come from the germline V gene (reference sequence). The CDR3, as DNA: TGCAGTGCTAGAGTGTTTGGGGACAGGGACCAAGGGACCCAGTACTTC. This sequence encodes CSARVFGDRDQGTQYF.

J is TRBJ2-3 and V is TRBV6-9; D is unclear. CDR1 and CDR2 from the germline V gene are MNHGY and SVAAGI. The CDR3 contains 14 residues. Trimming shortened V by 2 bases and J by 1 base, and 7 bases separated the two germline ends. The CDR3 protein is CASSYGYGTDTQYF. DNA of the CDR3: TGTGCCAGCAGTTATGGCTACGGCACAGATACGCAGTATTTT.

This clonotype was observed many times. V is TRBV7-9 and J is TRBJ1-1; 10 bases line up with TRBD1. V lost 11 bases, J lost 6 bases, and 6 bases stayed unmatched. Germline CDR1 and CDR2: SEHNR and FQNEAQ (reference sequence). The CDR3 totals 12 residues. CDR3 DNA: TGTGCCGGGGGGACAGGGGTCGCTGAAGCTTTCTTT. It encodes CAGGTGVAEAFF.

The chain couples TRBV3-1 to TRBJ2-1; 9 positions agree with TRBD2. V was clipped by 2 bases and J by 0 bases; unmatched bases: 5. The CDR3 loop spans 17 amino acids. Germline-derived CDR1 and CDR2 are LGHDT and YNNKEL (reference sequence). The CDR3 reads CASSQTGLAYSYNEQFF. CDR3 DNA: TGTGCCAGCAGCCAAACGGGACTAGCATACTCCTACAATGAGCAGTTCTTC.

In this sample, this clonotype turned up a few times. The chain links TRBV15 to TRBJ2-6; D call uncertain. Germline V CDR1 and CDR2: LNHNV, YYDKDF (reference sequence). V shed 0 bases and J shed 0 bases, with 18 bases lying between them. CDR3 size: 20 residues. The CDR3 nucleotides read TGTGCCACCAGCAGAGATTTAAGAGGCAGCTACAGCTCTGGGGCCAACGTCCTGACTTTC. Its translation: CATSRDLRGSYSSGANVLTF.

The rearrangement uses TRBV6-2 or TRBV6-3 and TRBJ2-3; 9 nucleotides match TRBD2. CDR3 length: 15 amino acids. CDR1 is MNHEY, CDR2 SVGEGT, per germline. The junction had 4 bases not matched to a gene; V was cut back by 6 bases and J by 0 bases. The CDR3 is CASRLAGASTDTQYF. The CDR3 DNA follows: TGTGCCAGCAGGTTAGCGGGAGCCAGCACAGATACGCAGTATTTT.

In this sample, this clonotype turned up many times. The chain is built from TRBV14 and TRBJ2-1; the D is unclear. The CDR3 spans 15 residues. Trimming took off 4 bases at V and 1 base at J, with 11 bases between the two ends. Germline V lookup: CDR1 SGHDN, CDR2 FVKESK. CDR3 amino acids: CASSLQTGSYNEQFF. The CDR3 DNA follows: TGTGCCAGCAGCCTGCAGACGGGTTCCTACAATGAGCAGTTCTTC.

This clonotype showed up just a few times. The chain employs TRBV7-2 and TRBJ1-5; no clear D gene. CDR1 is SGHTA and CDR2 is FQGNSA in the germline V gene. Between the trimmed V and J ends, which lost 3 bases and 6 bases, there was a span of 12 bases. The CDR3 is made up of 14 amino acids. CDR3 region: CASSLGSWGQPQHF. The DNA of the CDR3 is TGTGCCAGCAGCTTGGGCAGTTGGGGTCAGCCCCAGCATTTT.

This clonotype was observed many times. The chain joins TRBV6-6 to TRBJ2-1, with D maybe TRBD2 (6 bases). CDR3 length equals 15 residues. V lost 0 bases, J lost 9 bases, and 15 bases lay in between. In germline, CDR1 is MNHNY, CDR2 SVGAGI (reference sequence). CDR3 DNA: TGTGCCAGCAGTTACTCGGGGGGACCCCCTGGTGAGCAGTTCTTC. It translates to CASSYSGGPPGEQFF.

The V call is TRBV5-4, the J call TRBJ2-2; 9 positions agree with TRBD1. After removal of 0 bases from V and 0 bases from J, the junction contained 6 bases not matched to a gene. Germline V gene data show CDR1 as SGHNT and CDR2 as YYREEE (reference sequence). The CDR3 length is 18 residues. CDR3: CASSLAWTGAANTGELFF. The CDR3 nucleotides are TGTGCCAGCAGCTTGGCCTGGACAGGGGCCGCGAACACCGGGGAGCTGTTTTTT.

This clonotype has more than one count but fewer than ten. The CDR3 protein is CATAPPYGEQFF. In nucleotides, the CDR3 is TGTGCCACCGCCCCCCCTTATGGCGAGCAGTTCTTC. This chain links TRBV24-1 with TRBJ2-1; D is uncertain. This CDR3 has 12 residues. Germline V gene lookup returns CDR1 KGHDR and CDR2 SFDVKD. Deletions cut 9 bases from V and 10 bases from J, with 15 bases between.

Note on this clonotype: This clone may be a read error of a much larger clone one base away. The V gene is TRBV7-9, the J gene TRBJ1-2, with D uncertain. Germline CDR1 reads SEHNR; CDR2 reads FQNEAQ (reference sequence). The CDR3 covers 13 residues. V gave up 4 bases and J gave up 7 bases, with 13 bases separating them. As DNA, the CDR3 is TGTGCCAGCAGCTCGGTATCCCAAACTGGCTACACCTTC. This translates into CASSSVSQTGYTF.

In this sample, this clonotype turned up a few times. At one boundary the junction diverges from the germline segment, which might be a read error. The J gene is TRBJ2-2, the V gene TRBV20-1, with 10 bases lining up with TRBD2. This CDR3 comprises 15 residues. Germline V gene lookup returns CDR1 DFQATT and CDR2 SNEGSKA (reference sequence). The CDR3 reads CGARTSGPNTGELFF. DNA for the CDR3: TGCGGTGCTAGGACTAGCGGTCCGAACACCGGGGAGCTGTTTTTT.

The rearrangement links TRBV20-1 to TRBJ1-1; D is uncertain. The CDR3 is 14 residues long. The germline V gene encodes CDR1 DFQATT and CDR2 SNEGSKA (reference sequence). V lost 1 base and J lost 3, with 12 bases in between. CDR3 sequence: CSARVIDRDTEAFF. In nucleotides, the CDR3 is TGCAGTGCTAGAGTAATCGATAGGGACACTGAAGCTTTCTTT.

The genes are TRBV9 and TRBJ2-1, with 14 nucleotides matching TRBD2. The trim removed 3 bases at V and 3 bases at J, leaving 8 bases unmatched. The CDR3 length is 18 residues. CDR1 and CDR2 from the germline V gene are SGDLS and YYNGEE. The CDR3 nucleotides read TGTGCCAGCAGCGGACGGGGACTAGCGGGAGTAGGCTACAATGAGCAGTTCTTC. This encodes CASSGRGLAGVGYNEQFF.

The table lists this clonotype with a few counts. The chain carries TRBV5-1 and TRBJ1-2; 9 nucleotides agree with TRBD1. The V segment lost 3 bases and the J segment 4 bases; nucleotides outside the gene matches: 31. The germline CDR1 and CDR2 sequences are SGHRS and YFSETQ. The CDR3 extends over 23 amino acids. In DNA form, the CDR3 reads TGCGCCAGCAGCTACTCTCCCTCCATAGCGGGACACGGGACAGGGAATCACGGCTATGGCTACACCTTC. Protein sequence: CASSYSPSIAGHGTGNHGYGYTF. The whole variable domain, remainder taken from reference TRBV5-1 and TRBJ1-2, is KAGVTQTPRYLIKTRGQQVTLSCSPISGHRSVSWYQQTPGQGLQFLFEYFSETQRNKGNFPGRFSGRQFSNSRSEMNVSTLELGDSALYLCASSYSPSIAGHGTGNHGYGYTFGSGTRLTVV.

This chain connects TRBV12-3 or TRBV12-4 to TRBJ2-7; 11 bases are a match to TRBD1. Trimming cost V 7 bases and J 5 bases; bases outside gene matches: 10. The CDR3 totals 15 residues. This CDR3 reads CASNNRDRGFNEQYF. In nucleotides, the CDR3 is TGTGCCAGCAATAACCGGGACAGGGGGTTTAACGAGCAGTACTTC.

The sample holds many counts of this clonotype. The V call is TRBV6-2 or TRBV6-3, the J call TRBJ2-7; the match to TRBD2 covers 7 bases. Germline V gene data show CDR1 as MNHEY and CDR2 as SVGEGT. Trimming took 2 bases from V and 2 from J; bases not matched to a gene: 3. The CDR3 is 14 residues long. The CDR3 nucleotides read TGTGCCAGCAGTTACGATGCGGGAGCCTACGAGCAGTACTTC. This sequence encodes CASSYDAGAYEQYF.

This clonotype was detected ten times or more. The rearrangement uses TRBV11-2 and TRBJ2-1, with unresolved D. The V and J ends lost 0 bases and 6 bases respectively, with 6 bases between them. The length of the CDR3 is 13 residues. Looked up from germline, CDR1 is SGHAT and CDR2 is FQNNGV. In nucleotides, the CDR3 is TGTGCCAGCAGCTTAGATTTCTCCAATGAGCAGTTCTTC. This translates into CASSLDFSNEQFF. The full variable domain, completed using reference TRBV11-2 and TRBJ2-1, is EAGVAQSPRYKIIEKRQSVAFWCNPISGHATLYWYQQILGQGPKLLIQFQNNGVVDDSQLPKDRFSAERLKGVDSTLKIQPAKLEDSAVYLCASSLDFSNEQFFGPGTRLTVL.

V and J are TRBV4-1 and TRBJ2-5, with D unclear. This CDR3 is built from 14 residues. Germline-derived CDR1 and CDR2 are MGHRA and YSYEKL. Trimming took off 1 base at V and 5 bases at J, with 11 bases between the two ends. For the CDR3, the DNA is TGCGCCAGCAGCCAAGTCTTTAGTGGGGAGACCCAGTACTTC. This encodes CASSQVFSGETQYF.

This clonotype has at least ten counts. The V and J genes are TRBV19 and TRBJ1-5; D is perhaps TRBD1 (5 bases). The CDR3 runs 14 residues. V lost 5 bases, J lost 5 bases, and 13 bases lay in between. The V gene's germline CDR1 is LNHDA and CDR2 SQIVND (reference sequence). The CDR3 protein is CASSLRTSDQPQHF. The CDR3 nucleotides read TGTGCCAGTAGTCTACGGACATCCGATCAGCCCCAGCATTTT.